This is a list of T cell receptor beta chains from one sample in a study of response to subunit inactivated influenza vaccine. TCRdb re-called the RT-PCR reads with MiXCR, one entry per CDR3 protein. The sample records some 500,000 distinct CDR3 sequences, 25% being singletons. The sequenced sample was CD4+ T cells sorted from PBMCs, obtained roughly 5 days after vaccination. These receptors all stem from a man between 45 and 60 years old who received an inactivated influenza vaccine. Both conserved end residues are part of each CDR3. A D gene is named only where the DNA matches it firmly. Size values are once, few and many counts, or a class for expanded clones, and some rows have none.

d_call j_call clone_size v_call cdr3_aa cdr3_nt
TRBD2 TRBJ2-7 few TRBV20-1 CSAGRGLAVLHEQYF TGCAGTGCTGGACGCGGACTAGCAGTTTTGCACGAGCAGTACTTC
NA TRBJ2-1 NA TRBV7-2 CASSLPPGVGNEQFF TGTGCCAGCAGCTTACCCCCGGGAGTCGGTAATGAGCAGTTCTTC
TRBD1 TRBJ2-5 NA TRBV7-2 CASRRQGAAETQYF TGTGCCAGCAGAAGACAGGGGGCGGCAGAGACCCAGTACTTC
NA TRBJ2-3 NA TRBV5-1 CASSWGRENTDTQYF TGCGCCAGCAGCTGGGGCAGAGAAAACACAGATACGCAGTATTTT
NA TRBJ2-5 many TRBV20-1 CSARDAQAPGETQYF TGCAGTGCTAGAGATGCCCAGGCCCCAGGAGAGACCCAGTACTTC
NA TRBJ1-5 few TRBV6-1 CASSEQQGQPQHF TGTGCCAGCAGTGAACAACAGGGACAGCCCCAGCATTTT
NA TRBJ1-5 NA TRBV10-3 CAISDGLPHQPQHF TGTGCCATCAGTGACGGCCTACCCCATCAGCCCCAGCATTTT
TRBD1 TRBJ1-2 few TRBV5-5 CASSQGQTYGYTF TGTGCCAGCAGCCAGGGACAGACATATGGCTACACCTTC
TRBD1 TRBJ2-5 few TRBV29-1 CSGGQGAPETQYF TGCAGCGGAGGACAGGGGGCACCGGAGACCCAGTACTTC
NA TRBJ2-4 NA TRBV15 CATSRVDGPRIQYF TGTGCCACCAGCAGAGTCGATGGCCCCCGCATTCAGTACTTC
TRBD2 TRBJ2-7 few TRBV6-1 CASSPLLAGGSYEQYF TGTGCCAGCAGCCCACTACTAGCGGGGGGGTCCTACGAGCAGTACTTC
TRBD1 TRBJ1-2 NA TRBV29-1 CSVDGGRGRNYGYTF TGCAGCGTTGATGGTGGCAGGGGGCGTAACTATGGCTACACCTTC
NA TRBJ2-4 NA TRBV4-3 CASSQDRSGRNIQYF TGCGCCAGCAGCCAAGATAGGTCAGGGCGGAACATTCAGTACTTC
TRBD1 TRBJ2-2 NA TRBV7-9 CASSTGQGTGELFF TGTGCCAGCAGCACCGGACAGGGCACCGGGGAGCTGTTTTTT
NA TRBJ1-1 NA TRBV12-3/TRBV12-4 CASSDSGGEAFF TGTGCCAGCAGTGACAGTGGGGGTGAAGCTTTCTTT
NA TRBJ1-5 NA TRBV19 CASSIGTVNQPQHF TGTGCCAGTAGTATAGGGACGGTTAATCAGCCCCAGCATTTT
NA TRBJ2-7 NA TRBV11-1 CASSFMGRTSYEQYF TGTGCCAGCAGCTTCATGGGCAGAACTTCCTACGAGCAGTACTTC
TRBD1 TRBJ2-1 NA TRBV5-1 CASSLQTGGNEQFF TGCGCCAGCAGCCTACAGACAGGGGGCAATGAGCAGTTCTTC
NA TRBJ2-7 few TRBV10-3 CAISEPRGTYEQYF TGTGCCATCAGTGAGCCTAGGGGGACCTACGAGCAGTACTTC
TRBD1 TRBJ1-5 many TRBV28 CASSILDRVHQPQHF TGTGCCAGCAGTATACTCGACAGGGTACACCAGCCCCAGCATTTT
NA TRBJ2-2 few TRBV19 CASSIAIGTGELFF TGTGCCAGTAGTATAGCGATTGGAACCGGGGAGCTGTTTTTT
TRBD1 TRBJ1-3 NA TRBV4-3 CASSQGTGAGNTIYF TGCGCCAGCAGCCAAGGGACAGGGGCAGGAAACACCATATATTTT
NA TRBJ2-5 NA TRBV7-2 CASRKGLGLQETQYF TGTGCCAGCAGAAAGGGATTAGGGTTACAAGAGACCCAGTACTTC
TRBD2 TRBJ2-7 NA TRBV19 CASARRGGSSYEQYF TGTGCCAGCGCGAGACGGGGGGGCTCCTCCTACGAGCAGTACTTC
NA TRBJ2-2 NA TRBV20-1 CSASGLKTTNTGELFF TGCAGTGCTAGCGGGTTGAAGACGACGAACACCGGGGAGCTGTTTTTT
NA TRBJ2-3 NA TRBV25-1 CASSEQARTDTQYF TGTGCCAGCAGTGAGCAGGCCCGCACAGATACGCAGTATTTT
TRBD2 TRBJ2-7 many TRBV6-2/TRBV6-3 CASSPGLLKLAAPLEQYF TGTGCCAGCAGTCCCGGCCTCCTGAAACTAGCGGCCCCACTTGAGCAGTACTTC
TRBD2 TRBJ2-3 NA TRBV20-1 CSASGSGGDTQYF TGCAGTGCTAGCGGGAGCGGGGGCGATACGCAGTATTTT
TRBD2 TRBJ2-1 NA TRBV6-1 CASSQWLAGVTQEQFF TGTGCCAGCAGTCAGTGGCTAGCGGGAGTCACTCAGGAGCAGTTCTTC
NA TRBJ1-4 few TRBV20-1 CSARDTGRGEKLFF TGCAGTGCTAGAGATACGGGACGGGGTGAAAAACTGTTTTTT
NA TRBJ1-1 NA TRBV20-1 CSAAGGALNTEAFF TGCAGTGCCGCTGGGGGGGCTCTAAACACTGAAGCTTTCTTT
NA TRBJ2-3 few TRBV4-3 CASSQEGDTQYF TGCGCCAGCAGCCAAGAGGGCGATACGCAGTATTTT
NA TRBJ2-1 NA TRBV18 CASSRYQQGFNNEQFF TGTGCCAGCTCACGATACCAGCAGGGATTTAACAATGAGCAGTTCTTC